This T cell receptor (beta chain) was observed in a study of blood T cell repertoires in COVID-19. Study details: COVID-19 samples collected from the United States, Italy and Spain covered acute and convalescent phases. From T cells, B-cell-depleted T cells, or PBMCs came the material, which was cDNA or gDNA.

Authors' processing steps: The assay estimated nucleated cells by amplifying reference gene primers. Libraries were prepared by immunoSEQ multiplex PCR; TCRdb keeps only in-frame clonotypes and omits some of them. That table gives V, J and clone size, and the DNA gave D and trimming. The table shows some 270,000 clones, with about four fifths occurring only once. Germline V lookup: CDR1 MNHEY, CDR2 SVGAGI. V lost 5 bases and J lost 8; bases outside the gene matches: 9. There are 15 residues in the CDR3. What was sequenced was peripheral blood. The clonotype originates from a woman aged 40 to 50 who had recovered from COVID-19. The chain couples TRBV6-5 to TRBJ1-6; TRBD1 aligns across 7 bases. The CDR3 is CASSLMGQYYSPLHF. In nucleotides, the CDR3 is TGTGCCAGCAGTCTAATGGGACAGTACTATTCACCCCTCCACTTT.